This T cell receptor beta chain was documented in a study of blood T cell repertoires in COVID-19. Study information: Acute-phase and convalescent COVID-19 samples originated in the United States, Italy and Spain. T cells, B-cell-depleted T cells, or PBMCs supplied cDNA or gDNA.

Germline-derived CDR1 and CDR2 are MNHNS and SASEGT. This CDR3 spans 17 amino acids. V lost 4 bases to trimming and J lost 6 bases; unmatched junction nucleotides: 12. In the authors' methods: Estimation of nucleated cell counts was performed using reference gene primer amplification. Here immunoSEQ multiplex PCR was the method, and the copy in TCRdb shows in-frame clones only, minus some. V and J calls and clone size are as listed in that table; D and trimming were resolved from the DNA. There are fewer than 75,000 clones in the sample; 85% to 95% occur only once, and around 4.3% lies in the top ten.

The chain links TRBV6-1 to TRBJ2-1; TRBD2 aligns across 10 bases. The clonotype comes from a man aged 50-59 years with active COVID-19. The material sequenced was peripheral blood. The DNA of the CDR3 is TGTGCCAGCAGTGGACTAGCGGGTCTCGGGGCGGGCAATGAGCAGTTCTTC. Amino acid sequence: CASSGLAGLGAGNEQFF.